This T cell receptor beta chain was sequenced in a study of blood T cell repertoires in COVID-19. Measured with immunoSEQ multiplex PCR; TCRdb has only the in-frame clones, and not every one. The repertoire holds around 230,000 clones, with roughly 87% as singletons. The sample consisted of PBMCs or T cells enriched from blood (not recorded which). The sequence was obtained from a man aged 18 to 30 with acute COVID-19.

CDR3 in amino acids: CASSVVPGVQGARETQYF. CDR3 bases: TGTGCCAGCAGCGTAGTTCCCGGAGTACAGGGGGCGCGAGAGACCCAGTACTTC. This chain links TRBV9 with TRBJ2-5, with 9 bases aligning to TRBD1. Trimming took 0 bases from V and 4 from J; bases not matched to a gene: 13. Looked up from germline, CDR1 is SGDLS and CDR2 is YYNGEE. The CDR3 has 18 residues.